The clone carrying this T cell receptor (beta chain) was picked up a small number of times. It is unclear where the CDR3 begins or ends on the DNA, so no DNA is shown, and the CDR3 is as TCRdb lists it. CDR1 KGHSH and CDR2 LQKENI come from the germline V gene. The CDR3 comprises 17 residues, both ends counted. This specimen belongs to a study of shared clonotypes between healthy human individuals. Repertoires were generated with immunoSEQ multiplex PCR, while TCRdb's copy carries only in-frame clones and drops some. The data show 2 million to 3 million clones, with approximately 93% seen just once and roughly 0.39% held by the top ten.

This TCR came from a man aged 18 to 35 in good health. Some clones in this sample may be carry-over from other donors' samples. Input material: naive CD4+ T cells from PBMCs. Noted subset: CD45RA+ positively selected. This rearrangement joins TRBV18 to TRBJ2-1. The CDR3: CASSPMSSSSVPNEQFF.